This T cell receptor (beta chain) was obtained from a study of T-cell reconstitution after alpha-beta-depleted transplantation in children. Study results and caveats: At one year after transplant, newly produced T cells mostly accounted for T-cell counts and diversity. Several hundred expanded graft clones reportedly were the source of alpha-beta T cells about two months after transplant.

Germline V lookup: CDR1 SGHRS, CDR2 YFSETQ. Deletions cut 0 bases from V and 1 base from J, with 13 bases between. This CDR3 is built from 16 residues. Preparation of the TCRbeta library was carried out with unique molecular identifiers. Each CDR3 protein is one row after TCRdb ran MiXCR on the PCR reads. The sample records 250,000 or so distinct CDR3 sequences, approximately 24% being singletons. As for this clonotype: The antigen is undetermined.

This clonotype was obtained from a female patient between 2 and 10 years old who had a stem cell transplant for congenital amegakaryocytic thrombocytopenia, so the T cells may come from the graft donor. The chain has TRBV5-1 and TRBJ1-1; possibly TRBD1 for D (5 bases). This sample comprised PBMCs, mostly from graft donor cells, obtained 360 days after TCRalphabeta/CD19-depleted stem cell transplant. CDR3 nucleotide sequence: TGCGCCAGCAGCTTGGTCGCAGGGACGGGGAACACTGAAGCTTTCTTT. Its translation: CASSLVAGTGNTEAFF.